These 2 T cell receptor beta chains were all obtained from the same sample, sequenced in a study of blood T cell repertoires in COVID-19. The table came from immunoSEQ multiplex PCR; TCRdb's copy has only in-frame clones and leaves some out. The sample lists 150,000 or so clones, roughly 93% occurring once. Sequenced: peripheral blood. The receptors originated from a woman aged 55-75 years with COVID-19, enrolled during active disease.

The J gene is TRBJ2-5, the V gene TRBV18; 8 bases fit TRBD1. V lost 2 bases, J lost 3 bases, and 5 bases stayed unmatched. Germline lookup yields CDR1 KGHSH and CDR2 LQKENI. CDR3 length equals 15 residues. The CDR3 nucleotides are TGTGCCAGCTCACCAAGAGACAGGGGAGAAGAGACCCAGTACTTC. Translating gives CASSPRDRGEETQYF.

In this sample, this clone turned up once. CDR3 DNA sequence: TGTGCCTGGAACCAGGGGTTGGACTATGGCTACACCTTC. It encodes CAWNQGLDYGYTF. The V and J genes are TRBV30 and TRBJ1-2; the D gene is possibly TRBD1 (6 bases). Germline CDR1 reads GTSNPN; CDR2 reads SVGIG (reference sequence). There are 13 residues in the CDR3. Trimming pared 4 bases from V and 3 bases from J, leaving 12 bases between.